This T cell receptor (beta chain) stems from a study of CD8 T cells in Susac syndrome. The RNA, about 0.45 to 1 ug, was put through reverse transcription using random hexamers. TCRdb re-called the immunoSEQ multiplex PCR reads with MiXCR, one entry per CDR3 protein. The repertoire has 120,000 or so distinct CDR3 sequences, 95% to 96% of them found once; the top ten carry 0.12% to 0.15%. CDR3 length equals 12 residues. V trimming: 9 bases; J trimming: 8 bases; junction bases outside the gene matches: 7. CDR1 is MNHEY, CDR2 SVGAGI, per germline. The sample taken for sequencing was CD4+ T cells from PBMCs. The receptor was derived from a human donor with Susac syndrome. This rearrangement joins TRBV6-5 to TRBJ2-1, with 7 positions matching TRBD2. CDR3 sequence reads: CASKRGGDEQFF. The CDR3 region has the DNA TGTGCCAGTAAGAGGGGAGGGGATGAGCAGTTCTTC.